This TCR beta chain came from a study of T-cell reconstitution after alpha-beta-depleted transplantation in children. This clonotype was picked up many times. Trimming cost V 4 bases and J 3 bases; bases outside gene matches: 2. The CDR3 has 13 residues. Germline lookup yields CDR1 SGHVS and CDR2 FQNEAQ. Unique molecular identifiers were incorporated when the TCRbeta library was constructed. TCRdb called the PCR reads again in MiXCR, with one record for every CDR3 protein. The repertoire holds almost 400,000 distinct CDR3 sequences, with roughly 20% as singletons. This TCR was recovered from a human donor who donated a stem cell graft to a child with acute myeloid leukemia. The rearrangement joins TRBV7-8 to TRBJ1-2; TRBD1 agrees at 7 bases. The sample was PBMCs from the stem cell graft donor, taken from the stem cell graft. The CDR3 DNA is TGTGCCAGCAGCTCTGACAGGGACTATGGCTACACCTTC. Translating gives CASSSDRDYGYTF.